This T cell receptor beta chain derives from a study of blood T cell repertoires in COVID-19. On the study more broadly: Samples taken during acute and convalescent COVID-19 were collected in the United States, Italy and Spain. The analysed material was cDNA or gDNA that came from T cells, B-cell-depleted T cells, or PBMCs.

Authors' data handling: The assay estimated nucleated cells by amplifying reference gene primers. Produced via immunoSEQ multiplex PCR; TCRdb's table is partial and in-frame only. That table is the source of V, J and clone size, and D and trimming were worked out from the DNA. The sample includes some 80,000 clones, 79% of them seen just once. The receptor was isolated from a woman older than 75 with active or convalescent COVID-19. Sequenced material: peripheral blood.

For the CDR3, the DNA is TGTGCCAGCAGCCAACGGGGGGCAGATACGCAGTATTTT. This translates into CASSQRGADTQYF. The J gene is TRBJ2-3, the V gene TRBV3-1 (or the pseudogene TRBV3-2); 7 bases line up with TRBD2. The germline V gene has CDR1 LGHDT and CDR2 YNNKEL (reference sequence). The ends lost 2 bases at V and 4 bases at J; junction bases unmatched: 0. This CDR3 contains 13 residues.